A selection of T cell receptor beta chains follows, all from one sample in a study of T cell responses to AZD1222 COVID-19 vaccine. Generated by immunoSEQ multiplex PCR, the TCRdb table keeps only in-frame clones and is missing some. The repertoire includes fewer than 85,000 clones, 83% of them detected once, and 1.3% sits in the top ten. The source material was peripheral blood, sampled 28 days after the second AZD1222 dose. The receptors were sampled from an adult who received the AZD1222 COVID-19 vaccine. CDR3s include the opening cysteine and the closing phenylalanine or tryptophan. The D gene is left open where the match is weak. The listing skips clone size in some rows; elsewhere it reads once, few, many or a size class.

D gene	clone size	V gene	J gene	CDR3 protein	CDR3 DNA
.	.	TRBV28	TRBJ2-7	CASSFIGHYEQYF	TGTGCCAGCAGTTTTATAGGCCACTACGAGCAGTACTTC
TRBD2	.	TRBV28	TRBJ2-1	CASGGTSGIKEQFF	TGTGCCAGCGGGGGGACTAGCGGGATTAAAGAGCAGTTCTTC
TRBD1	.	TRBV7-2	TRBJ1-2	CASSLERDRIDYGYTF	TGTGCCAGCAGCTTAGAGCGGGACAGGATAGACTATGGCTACACCTTC
.	.	TRBV5-5	TRBJ1-1	CASSLRWSEAFF	TGTGCCAGCAGCCTCAGGTGGAGCGAAGCTTTCTTT
TRBD1	.	TRBV4-3	TRBJ2-1	CASSQVLQGEVEQFF	TGCGCCAGCAGCCAAGTTTTACAGGGGGAGGTTGAGCAGTTCTTC
.	.	TRBV29-1	TRBJ2-7	CSVSDPDSYEQYF	TGCAGCGTCTCCGATCCCGACAGCTACGAGCAGTACTTC
TRBD2	.	TRBV7-9	TRBJ2-3	CASSFRTSGRRSTDTQYF	TGTGCCAGCAGCTTCCGAACTAGCGGGAGAAGAAGCACAGATACGCAGTATTTT
.	.	TRBV9	TRBJ2-7	CASSVSGGGQPYEQYF	TGTGCCAGCAGCGTATCAGGGGGGGGCCAACCCTACGAGCAGTACTTC
.	.	TRBV7-9	TRBJ1-2	CASSPDGPVGYTF	TGTGCCAGCAGCCCGGACGGCCCGGTGGGCTACACCTTC
.	.	TRBV28	TRBJ1-1	CASSPLTGSEAFF	TGTGCCAGCAGCCCACTGACAGGTTCTGAAGCTTTCTTT
TRBD2	few	TRBV9	TRBJ2-1	CASSVYGTSHNEQFF	TGTGCCAGCAGCGTATACGGGACTAGCCACAATGAGCAGTTCTTC
.	few	TRBV4-2	TRBJ2-2	CASSQDIRAGGAGELFF	TGTGCCAGCAGCCAAGATATCAGGGCGGGTGGGGCCGGGGAGCTGTTTTTT
.	.	TRBV6-2/TRBV6-3	TRBJ2-4	CASSYSSVQAKNIQYF	TGTGCCAGCAGTTACTCGTCCGTCCAGGCCAAAAACATTCAGTACTTC
TRBD2	.	TRBV9	TRBJ2-7	CASSVDKSGRAPYEQYF	TGTGCCAGCAGCGTAGATAAAAGCGGGAGGGCCCCCTACGAGCAGTACTTC
.	.	TRBV15	TRBJ2-5	CATSRDRASQETQYF	TGTGCCACCAGCAGAGACCGGGCCTCCCAAGAGACCCAGTACTTC
.	.	TRBV27	TRBJ2-2	CASTTTVAFRPGELFF	TGTGCCAGCACCACCACGGTGGCCTTCAGGCCCGGGGAGCTGTTTTTT
.	.	TRBV5-1	TRBJ2-5	CATNRAPQETQYF	TGCGCCACCAACAGGGCCCCCCAAGAGACCCAGTACTTC
.	.	TRBV18	TRBJ1-1	CASSGNTEAFF	TGTGCCAGCTCCGGGAACACTGAAGCTTTCTTT
TRBD1	few	TRBV7-2	TRBJ1-6	CASSTSHGTVNSPLHF	TGTGCCAGCAGCACTAGCCACGGGACAGTAAATTCACCCCTCCACTTT
.	.	TRBV7-9	TRBJ2-1	CASSPLGAHRSYNEQFF	TGTGCCAGCAGCCCCCTCGGGGCGCACCGCTCCTACAATGAGCAGTTCTTC
.	.	TRBV4-3	TRBJ1-5	CASSQDMGQPQHF	TGCGCCAGCAGCCAAGATATGGGACAGCCCCAGCATTTT
.	.	TRBV9	TRBJ2-7	CASSPRQWNSYEQYF	TGTGCCAGCAGCCCACGACAATGGAACTCCTACGAGCAGTACTTC
.	.	TRBV19	TRBJ1-3	CASTPQISGNTIYF	TGTGCCAGTACCCCGCAAATCTCTGGAAACACCATATATTTT
.	.	TRBV7-2	TRBJ2-7	CASSSRDPREQYF	TGTGCCAGCAGCTCCCGGGACCCCAGAGAGCAGTACTTC
.	.	TRBV7-9	TRBJ2-3	CASSLPRDTQYF	TGTGCCAGCAGCTTACCCCGGGATACGCAGTATTTT
.	.	TRBV6-2/TRBV6-3	TRBJ2-3	CASSYTQTDTQYF	TGTGCCAGCAGTTACACCCAGACAGATACGCAGTATTTT
.	.	TRBV28	TRBJ2-1	CASSLVMGGRYNEQFF	TGTGCCAGCAGTTTAGTAATGGGGGGCAGATACAATGAGCAGTTCTTC
.	.	TRBV7-9	TRBJ1-1	CASTGAEAFF	TGTGCCAGCACCGGGGCTGAAGCTTTCTTT
.	.	TRBV28	TRBJ1-5	CASSLLGHSNQPQHF	TGTGCCAGCAGTTTATTGGGCCATAGCAATCAGCCCCAGCATTTT
.	.	TRBV4-2	TRBJ1-2	CASSQDDRGGRGYGYTF	TGTGCCAGCAGCCAAGACGATAGGGGCGGGAGAGGCTATGGCTACACCTTC
.	.	TRBV5-6	TRBJ1-2	CASSSGTYYYGYTF	TGTGCCAGCAGCTCAGGGACCTATTACTATGGCTACACCTTC
TRBD2	.	TRBV29-1	TRBJ2-7	CSVDQGGYEQYF	TGCAGCGTTGACCAGGGAGGGTACGAGCAGTACTTC
.	.	TRBV19	TRBJ2-3	CASSGEGHPSTDTQYF	TGTGCCAGTAGTGGGGAGGGACACCCTAGCACAGATACGCAGTATTTT
.	.	TRBV30	TRBJ1-5	CAWSDNRFEGSNQPQHF	TGTGCCTGGAGTGATAACAGGTTTGAGGGGAGCAATCAGCCCCAGCATTTT
.	.	TRBV18	TRBJ2-2	CASSLARTTNTGELFF	TGTGCCAGCTCACTCGCCAGAACGACGAACACCGGGGAGCTGTTTTTT
.	.	TRBV9	TRBJ1-4	CASSVGTDNEKLFF	TGTGCCAGCAGCGTAGGGACGGATAATGAAAAACTGTTTTTT
TRBD1	.	TRBV5-4	TRBJ2-7	CASSGTGGSYEQYF	TGTGCCAGCAGCGGGACAGGAGGGAGTTACGAGCAGTACTTC
.	few	TRBV19	TRBJ1-1	CASSIALTNTEAFF	TGTGCCAGTAGTATTGCCCTGACGAACACTGAAGCTTTCTTT
TRBD1	.	TRBV19	TRBJ2-2	CASSGTGEAGELFF	TGTGCCAGTTCCGGGACAGGGGAGGCCGGGGAGCTGTTTTTT
.	.	TRBV6-5	TRBJ2-7	CASKDGPLDEQYF	TGTGCCAGCAAGGACGGCCCCTTGGACGAGCAGTACTTC
.	.	TRBV27	TRBJ1-6	CASSLKVHENSPLHF	TGTGCCAGCAGTTTAAAGGTGCACGAGAACTCACCCCTCCACTTT
.	medium-sized	TRBV3-1/TRBV3-2	TRBJ1-2	CASSPRDGVPNYGYTF	TGTGCCAGCAGCCCTCGGGACGGAGTGCCTAACTATGGCTACACCTTC
TRBD2	.	TRBV6-2/TRBV6-3	TRBJ2-7	CASSRDYSYEQYF	TGTGCCAGCAGTCGGGACTACTCCTACGAGCAGTACTTC
TRBD1	.	TRBV6-1	TRBJ2-5	CASSGADRVTVETQYF	TGTGCCAGCAGTGGTGCCGACAGGGTCACTGTGGAGACCCAGTACTTC
.	.	TRBV25-1	TRBJ2-2	CASSEGTGELFF	TGTGCCAGCAGTGAAGGGACCGGGGAGCTGTTTTTT
TRBD2	.	TRBV5-3	TRBJ2-2	CARVGPGLAGVVDTGELFF	TGTGCCAGAGTGGGCCCGGGACTAGCGGGAGTGGTAGACACCGGGGAGCTGTTTTTT
.	.	TRBV9	TRBJ1-2	CASSAGEGARGYTF	TGTGCCAGCAGCGCGGGGGAAGGGGCGCGGGGCTACACCTTC
.	.	TRBV7-2	TRBJ1-2	CASSLSVGGDIYGYTF	TGTGCCAGCAGCCTTAGTGTGGGGGGCGATATCTATGGCTACACCTTC
TRBD2	.	TRBV5-6	TRBJ2-7	CASSLGGGYEQYF	TGTGCCAGCAGCTTGGGCGGGGGCTACGAGCAGTACTTC
.	.	TRBV19	TRBJ1-1	CASGYRDTEAFF	TGTGCCAGTGGGTACAGGGACACTGAAGCTTTCTTT
.	.	TRBV19	TRBJ2-1	CACRQNSYNEQFF	TGTGCCTGCCGACAGAACTCCTACAATGAGCAGTTCTTC
.	few	TRBV19	TRBJ2-1	CASSIGHPSYNEQFF	TGTGCCAGTAGTATAGGCCACCCCTCCTACAATGAGCAGTTCTTC
.	.	TRBV18	TRBJ1-1	CASSPQGGLGTEAFF	TGTGCCAGCTCACCACAGGGGGGTTTAGGGACTGAAGCTTTCTTT
TRBD1	once	TRBV28	TRBJ2-7	CASSSGGTGGYEQYF	TGTGCCAGCAGTTCCGGAGGGACAGGGGGGTACGAGCAGTACTTC
.	.	TRBV28	TRBJ1-5	CASSLGRSRPQHF	TGTGCCAGCAGCCTAGGTCGATCTAGACCCCAGCATTTT
.	.	TRBV4-3	TRBJ1-1	CASSQGGATEAFF	TGCGCCAGCAGCCAAGGGGGAGCCACTGAAGCTTTCTTT
.	.	TRBV7-6	TRBJ2-5	CASSLVGDWRETQYF	TGTGCCAGCAGCTTGGTTGGGGACTGGAGAGAGACCCAGTACTTC